This T cell receptor (beta chain) was identified during a study of CD8+CD57+ T cells in acquired aplastic anemia. For CDR3 and TCR beta VDJ profiling, genomic DNA was the template used. Via MiXCR, TCRdb re-called the reads, giving one row per CDR3 protein. The table has about 150,000 distinct CDR3 sequences, roughly 50% seen once. Deletions cut 2 bases from V and 0 bases from J, with 7 bases between. Germline CDR1 reads SGHDN; CDR2 reads FVKESK. This CDR3 region has 14 residues. In patients chosen for sequencing, flow cytometry had shown CD8+CD57+ cell expansion. The sequencing sample was made of sorted CD4+, CD8+, or CD8+CD57+ T cells (not recorded which) from PBMCs. This TCR was sampled from a human donor with aplastic anemia. The chain has TRBV14 and TRBJ1-2; D is ambiguous. The CDR3 DNA reads TGTGCCAGCAGCCAACGTCTAGCTAACTATGGCTACACCTTC. This encodes CASSQRLANYGYTF.